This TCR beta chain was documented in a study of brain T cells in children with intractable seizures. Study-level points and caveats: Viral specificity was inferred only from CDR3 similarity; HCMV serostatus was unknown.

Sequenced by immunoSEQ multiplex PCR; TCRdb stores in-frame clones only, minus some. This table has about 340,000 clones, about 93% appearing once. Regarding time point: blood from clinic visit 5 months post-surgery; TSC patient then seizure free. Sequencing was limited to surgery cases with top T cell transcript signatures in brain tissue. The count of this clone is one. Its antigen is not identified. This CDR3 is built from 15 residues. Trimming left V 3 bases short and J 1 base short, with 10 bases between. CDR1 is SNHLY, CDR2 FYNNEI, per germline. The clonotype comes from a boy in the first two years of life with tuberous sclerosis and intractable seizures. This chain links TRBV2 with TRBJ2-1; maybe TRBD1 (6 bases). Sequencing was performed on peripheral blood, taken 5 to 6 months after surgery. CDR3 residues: CASSEQGFSYNEQFF. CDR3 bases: TGTGCCAGCAGTGAGCAGGGGTTTTCCTACAATGAGCAGTTCTTC.